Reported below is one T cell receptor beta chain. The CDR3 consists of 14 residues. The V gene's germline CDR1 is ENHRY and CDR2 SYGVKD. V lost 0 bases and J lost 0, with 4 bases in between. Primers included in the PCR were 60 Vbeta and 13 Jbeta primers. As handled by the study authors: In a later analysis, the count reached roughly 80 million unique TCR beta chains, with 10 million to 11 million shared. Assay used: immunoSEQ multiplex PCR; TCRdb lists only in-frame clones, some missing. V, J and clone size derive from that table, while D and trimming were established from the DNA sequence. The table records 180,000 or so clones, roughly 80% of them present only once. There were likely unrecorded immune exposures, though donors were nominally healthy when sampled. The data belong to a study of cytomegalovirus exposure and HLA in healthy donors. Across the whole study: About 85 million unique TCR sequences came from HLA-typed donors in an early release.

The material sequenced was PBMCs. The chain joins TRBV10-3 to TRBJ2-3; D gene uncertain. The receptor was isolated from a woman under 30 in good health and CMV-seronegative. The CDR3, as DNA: TGTGCCATCAGTGAGTCTTATAGCACAGATACGCAGTATTTT. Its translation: CAISESYSTDTQYF.